Shown below are 27 T cell receptor beta chains from a single sample sequenced in a study of cytomegalovirus exposure and HLA in healthy donors. It was with 60 Vbeta and 13 Jbeta primers that the PCR ran. Using immunoSEQ multiplex PCR, the repertoire was profiled, and TCRdb retains in-frame clones only, with some absent. The sample lists more than 150,000 clones, 75% to 85% occurring once. The sample consisted of PBMCs. These receptors were collected from a man between 18 and 35 years old in good health and CMV-seronegative.

The rearrangement joins TRBV2 to TRBJ1-2; 11 bases fit TRBD1. This CDR3 is built from 14 residues. After removal of 7 bases from V and 8 bases from J, the junction contained 9 bases not matched to a gene. Germline CDR1 reads SNHLY; CDR2 reads FYNNEI. CDR3 region: CASTTRGQGEGYTF. The CDR3 nucleotides are TGTGCCAGCACCACCCGGGGACAGGGGGAGGGCTACACCTTC.

This clone was recorded only once. V is TRBV5-5 and J is TRBJ2-5; D perhaps matches TRBD2 (7 bases). There are 19 residues in the CDR3. The germline V gene encodes CDR1 SGHKS and CDR2 YYEKEE (reference sequence). The V and J ends lost 1 base and 2 bases respectively, with 24 bases between them. The CDR3 coding sequence is TGTGCCAGCAGCTTGAGTACGGGGGCGGGGGCAGGGCGACAAGAGACCCAGTACTTC. Its protein is CASSLSTGAGAGRQETQYF.

Points on this clone: An end of the junction differs from the germline gene, which may be a read error. The rearrangement links TRBV7-7 to TRBJ2-2, with D unresolved. The CDR3 totals 15 residues. CDR1 SSHAT and CDR2 FNYEAQ come from the germline V gene (reference sequence). CDR3 nucleotide sequence: TGTGCTAGCAGCCCCCTCGGCGGATTAATCGGGGAGCTGTTTTTT. This codes for CASSPLGGLIGELFF.

V is TRBV14 and J is TRBJ2-4, with D unresolved. This CDR3 comprises 12 residues. V was clipped by 3 bases and J by 7 bases, with 7 bases between them. Germline CDR1 and CDR2: SGHDN and FVKESK. The CDR3 nucleotides read TGTGCCAGCAGCCAGACTTCTAACATTCAGTACTTC. Its protein product is CASSQTSNIQYF.

V and J are TRBV29-1 and TRBJ2-5; 8 bases map to TRBD1. With 7 bases clipped from V and 3 bases from J, the junction kept 10 bases outside the gene matches. This CDR3 spans 14 amino acids. Germline CDR1 and CDR2: SQVTM and ANQGSEA. CDR3 loop: CSGRDRGTKETQYF. CDR3 DNA: TGCAGCGGGCGAGACAGGGGTACAAAAGAGACCCAGTACTTC.

The chain uses TRBV9 and TRBJ2-1, with 10 bases fitting TRBD2. The CDR3 is 14 amino acids. Germline-derived CDR1 and CDR2 are SGDLS and YYNGEE. V lost 4 bases to trimming and J lost 9 bases; unmatched junction nucleotides: 7. The CDR3 DNA follows: TGTGCCAGCAGCCCCTACTTAGCGGGGGGTGAGCAGTTCTTC. Protein sequence: CASSPYLAGGEQFF.

This chain connects TRBV27 to TRBJ1-6; 7 bases match TRBD1. V lost 7 bases to trimming and J lost 8 bases; unmatched junction nucleotides: 11. The CDR3 is 15 amino acids. The V gene's germline CDR1 is MNHEY and CDR2 SMNVEV (reference sequence). In nucleotides, the CDR3 is TGTGCCAGCAAACCGACCTGGGACAGAGATTCACCCCTCCACTTT. The encoded protein is CASKPTWDRDSPLHF.

The chain recombines TRBV5-1 with TRBJ2-2; 9 positions agree with TRBD1. CDR3 size: 16 residues. CDR1 is SGHRS and CDR2 is YFSETQ in the germline V gene. The J segment lost 2 bases and the V segment lost 4 bases, leaving 6 bases of the junction unmatched. CDR3 protein: CASSGWTGANTGELFF. The CDR3 nucleotides read TGCGCCAGCAGCGGGTGGACAGGGGCCAACACCGGGGAGCTGTTTTTT.

The chain employs TRBV27 and TRBJ1-4, with D hard to call. The CDR3 has 13 residues. V lost 2 bases, J lost 8 bases, and 9 bases lay in between. The germline CDR1 and CDR2 sequences are MNHEY and SMNVEV (reference sequence). This chain's CDR3 is CASSLVPSEKLFF. The CDR3 nucleotides read TGTGCCAGCAGTTTAGTACCTAGCGAAAAACTGTTTTTT.

The V call is TRBV30, the J call TRBJ1-1; 10 bases agree with TRBD1. This CDR3 comprises 14 residues. CDR1 GTSNPN and CDR2 SVGIG come from the germline V gene (reference sequence). The ends lost 5 bases at V and 8 bases at J; junction bases unmatched: 11. CDR3 nucleotide sequence: TGTGCCTGGGGATCCGGGACAGGGGCAGGGGAAGCTTTCTTT. Its protein product is CAWGSGTGAGEAFF.

The genes are TRBV2 and TRBJ1-5, with TRBD1 identical over 10 bases. Trimming took 6 bases from V and 5 from J; bases not matched to a gene: 7. Germline-derived CDR1 and CDR2 are SNHLY and FYNNEI. The CDR3 sequence is 15 residues long. CDR3 in amino acids: CASSPDRGGHQPQHF. The DNA of the CDR3 is TGTGCCAGCAGCCCGGACAGGGGGGGGCATCAGCCCCAGCATTTT.

This clone appeared a few times. The chain recombines TRBV6-1 with TRBJ2-7; the match to TRBD1 covers 8 bases. The V and J ends lost 1 base and 2 bases, in that order; junction bases with no gene match: 4. Germline CDR1 and CDR2: MNHNS and SASEGT. The CDR3 extends over 15 amino acids. The CDR3 sequence: CASSEVWTGTYEQYF. Written as DNA, the CDR3 is TGTGCCAGCAGTGAAGTTTGGACAGGGACCTACGAGCAGTACTTC.

This chain links TRBV5-1 with TRBJ2-7; 10 nucleotides agree with TRBD2. The CDR3 loop spans 16 amino acids. The V gene's germline CDR1 is SGHRS and CDR2 YFSETQ. With 0 bases clipped from V and 2 bases from J, the junction kept 5 bases outside the gene matches. In DNA, the CDR3 is TGCGCCAGCAGCTTGGGGCCTAGCGGGGGACCCTACGAGCAGTACTTC. Translated: CASSLGPSGGPYEQYF.

The chain employs TRBV10-3 and TRBJ1-1; tentative D call: TRBD1 (6 bases). CDR3 size: 18 residues. The V gene's germline CDR1 is ENHRY and CDR2 SYGVKD. With 3 bases removed from V and 0 bases from J, the gap between germline ends came to 20 bases. CDR3 residues: CAISDSAGATEVNTEAFF. Written as DNA, the CDR3 is TGTGCCATCAGTGATTCGGCAGGGGCCACGGAAGTGAACACTGAAGCTTTCTTT.

The chain employs TRBV29-1 and TRBJ2-3; TRBD2 might be the D (6 bases). The germline CDR1 and CDR2 sequences are SQVTM and ANQGSEA. Trimming took 7 bases from V and 7 from J, leaving 27 bases between them. The CDR3 runs 16 residues. CDR3 bases: TGCAGCGGGACCACCTACGGGGGTGTGCTAGTCCATACGCAGTATTTT. Protein sequence: CSGTTYGGVLVHTQYF.

This rearrangement joins TRBV5-6 to TRBJ1-2; D unresolved. V dropped 4 bases and J dropped 0 bases, with 4 bases sitting between them. This CDR3 comprises 12 residues. Germline V gene lookup returns CDR1 SGHDT and CDR2 YYEEEE. The CDR3 nucleotides are TGTGCCAGCAGCACTTCTAACTATGGCTACACCTTC. Translated, it gives CASSTSNYGYTF.

The chain joins TRBV12-5 to TRBJ2-7; 8 bases are a match to TRBD1. Germline V gene data show CDR1 as LGHNT and CDR2 as FRNRAP. The CDR3 consists of 14 residues. V lost 7 bases, J lost 5 bases, and 10 bases stayed unmatched. This CDR3 reads CASATGTGYNEQYF. The DNA for the CDR3 is TGTGCTAGTGCCACCGGGACAGGATACAACGAGCAGTACTTC. The whole variable domain, remainder taken from reference TRBV12-5 and TRBJ2-7, is DARVTQTPRHKVTEMGQEVTMRCQPILGHNTVFWYRQTMMQGLELLAYFRNRAPLDDSGMPKDRFSAEMPDATLATLKIQPSEPRDSAVYFCASATGTGYNEQYFGPGTRLTVT.

V is TRBV2 and J is TRBJ2-3; 9 bases line up with TRBD2. Trimming took 2 bases from V and 3 from J; bases not matched to a gene: 3. Germline CDR1 reads SNHLY; CDR2 reads FYNNEI. This CDR3 contains 15 residues. CDR3 DNA sequence: TGTGCCAGCAGTGAACGGCGGGGGGGGACAGATACGCAGTATTTT. Translating it yields CASSERRGGTDTQYF.

This chain uses TRBV4-3 with TRBJ1-2, with D possibly being TRBD1 (5 bases). V shed 5 bases and J shed 3 bases, with 13 bases lying between them. The CDR3 is 14 amino acids. CDR1 is LGHNA and CDR2 is YSLEER in the germline V gene. The CDR3 sequence: CASSNYGGDYGYTF. The CDR3 coding sequence is TGCGCCAGCAGCAACTACGGGGGGGACTATGGCTACACCTTC.

This clone was observed once. The chain links TRBV7-2 to TRBJ1-3; TRBD1 agrees at 7 bases. The ends lost 5 bases at V and 9 bases at J; junction bases unmatched: 22. Germline CDR1 SGHTA, CDR2 FQGNSA. The CDR3 extends over 18 amino acids. As DNA, the CDR3 is TGTGCCAGCAGCGCCACGACAGGGCTCGAGGGAAGGAGGGCCACCATATATTTT. Encoded protein: CASSATTGLEGRRATIYF. Together with reference TRBV7-2 and TRBJ1-3, the CDR3 gives the full variable domain: GAGVSQSPSNKVTEKGKDVELRCDPISGHTALYWYRQSLGQGLEFLIYFQGNSAPDKSGLPSDRFSAERTGGSVSTLTIQRTQQEDSAVYLCASSATTGLEGRRATIYFGEGSWLTVV.

Turning to this clone: This specimen includes other DNA sequences encoding the same CDR3. The chain is built from TRBV9 and TRBJ1-3; 7 nucleotides line up with TRBD1. The CDR3 contains 16 residues. Germline V CDR1 and CDR2: SGDLS, YYNGEE. V shed 0 bases, J shed 0 bases, and the junction held 3 bases outside the gene matches. DNA of the CDR3: TGTGCCAGCAGCGTAGCGACAGGGAGCTCTGGAAACACCATATATTTT. Amino acids: CASSVATGSSGNTIYF.

The chain uses TRBV19 and TRBJ1-1; 8 bases agree with TRBD1. CDR3 size: 14 residues. The germline V gene has CDR1 LNHDA and CDR2 SQIVND (reference sequence). V shed 6 bases and J 0 bases; nucleotides not matched to a gene: 3. The CDR3 DNA reads as TGTGCCAGTAGAAAGACAGGGGTGAACACTGAAGCTTTCTTT. It codes for CASRKTGVNTEAFF.

The rearrangement links TRBV19 to TRBJ1-1; D gene uncertain. The V end was cut by 10 bases, the J end by 4 bases, with 19 bases between. The CDR3 is 14 amino acids. Germline CDR1 and CDR2: LNHDA and SQIVND (reference sequence). The CDR3 loop reads CATLRWSWSTEAFF. CDR3 sequence (DNA): TGTGCCACCCTAAGATGGAGCTGGAGCACTGAAGCTTTCTTT. Variable domain in full (rest from reference TRBV19 and TRBJ1-1): DGGITQSPKYLFRKEGQNVTLSCEQNLNHDAMYWYRQDPGQGLRLIYYSQIVNDFQKGDIAEGYSVSREKKESFPLTVTSAQKNPTAFYLCATLRWSWSTEAFFGQGTRLTVV.

Only a few counts were recorded for this clone. The chain has TRBV29-1 and TRBJ1-3; 7 bases align to TRBD1. Germline lookup yields CDR1 SQVTM and CDR2 ANQGSEA. V trimming: 6 bases; J trimming: 4 bases; junction bases outside the gene matches: 9. The CDR3 is 14 residues long. The CDR3, as DNA: TGCAGCGTCGCCCAGGGGGTGGAAGGAAACACCATATATTTT. Its protein is CSVAQGVEGNTIYF.

This clone was seen only a few times. The chain recombines TRBV6-9 with TRBJ2-7; the D gene is possibly TRBD1 (6 bases). Germline V gives CDR1 MNHGY, CDR2 SVAAGI. V lost 5 bases to trimming and J lost 4 bases, with 12 bases between them. The CDR3 is made up of 13 amino acids. The CDR3 loop reads CASSHRDGYEQYF. DNA for the CDR3: TGTGCCAGCAGTCACAGGGATGGGTACGAGCAGTACTTC.

This sequence joins TRBV21-1 and TRBJ1-1; the D call in the table, TRBD1, was not verified against the DNA. TRBV21-1 is labeled a pseudogene. This CDR3 comprises 19 residues. CDR3 region: CASSKSRGQGAVGDTEAFF. The CDR3 DNA follows: TGTGCCAGCAGCAAAAGTAGGGGACAGGGGGCTGTCGGGGACACTGAAGCTTTCTTT.

V usage is TRBV30 and J usage is TRBJ1-1, with D maybe TRBD1 (5 bases). Germline loops: CDR1 GTSNPN, CDR2 SVGIG (reference sequence). The ends were cut back, 4 bases at V and 6 bases at J, with 15 bases in the middle. This CDR3 has 13 residues. The CDR3 region has the DNA TGTGCCTGGATATACAGGTCTTTCTCTGAAGCTTTCTTT. This sequence encodes CAWIYRSFSEAFF. The full variable domain, completed using reference TRBV30 and TRBJ1-1, is SQTIHQWPATLVQPVGSPLSLECTVEGTSNPNLYWYRQAAGRGLQLLFYSVGIGQISSEVPQNLSASRPQDRQFILSSKKLLLSDSGFYLCAWIYRSFSEAFFGQGTRLTVV.